This T cell receptor beta chain was sequenced during a study of OX40 agonist ivuxolimab in advanced cancers. Study results and caveats: Within 6 weeks, CD4+ and CD8+ blood T cells expanded clonally at 0.1 to 3.0 mg/kg.

A word on this clone: Antigen unknown.

Between the trimmed V and J ends, which lost 5 bases and 1 base, there was a span of 11 bases. CDR3 length: 14 amino acids. The V gene's germline CDR1 is SGHAT and CDR2 FQNNGV. This table comes from immunoSEQ multiplex PCR, and its TCRdb copy is limited to in-frame clones, with some not included. The table includes roughly 75,000 clones, 70% to 90% detected once. The sample here was CD4+ or CD8+ T cells sorted from blood, taken in a trial of the OX40 agonist ivuxolimab. V and J are TRBV11-2 and TRBJ2-5; D is tentatively TRBD1 or TRBD2 (5 bases each). This TCR came from an adult with an advanced solid tumor such as melanoma, head and neck, liver or kidney cancer. CDR3 in DNA: TGTGCCAGCAGCCGTCCCGGGACCCAAGAGACCCAGTACTTC. It yields the protein CASSRPGTQETQYF.